Described below is a single TCR beta chain sequence and its context. The antigen is undetermined. The authors reverse transcribed all of the isolated RNA, so sequencing captured expressed TCRB transcripts. Profiling relied on immunoSEQ multiplex PCR, and the TCRdb table lists in-frame clones only, not all of them. The sample comprises over 700,000 clones, under 20% of which are singletons, and 0.023% rests with the top ten. This entry belongs to a study of beta chain features in type 1 diabetes. Overall study findings and caveats: The study found that naive, central memory and Treg TCRB repertoires appeared more similar in patients than in healthy donors.

Germline CDR1 reads MNHEY; CDR2 reads SMNVEV (reference sequence). Trimming pared 3 bases from V and 2 bases from J, leaving 9 bases between. This CDR3 spans 14 amino acids. The specimen was naive CD4+ T cells from blood. The chain has TRBV27 and TRBJ2-3; D remains unclear. This TCR was sampled from a woman aged 18-29 years in good health. CDR3 bases: TGTGCCAGCAGTTTCCACAGAAACACAGATACGCAGTATTTT. Its protein product is CASSFHRNTDTQYF.